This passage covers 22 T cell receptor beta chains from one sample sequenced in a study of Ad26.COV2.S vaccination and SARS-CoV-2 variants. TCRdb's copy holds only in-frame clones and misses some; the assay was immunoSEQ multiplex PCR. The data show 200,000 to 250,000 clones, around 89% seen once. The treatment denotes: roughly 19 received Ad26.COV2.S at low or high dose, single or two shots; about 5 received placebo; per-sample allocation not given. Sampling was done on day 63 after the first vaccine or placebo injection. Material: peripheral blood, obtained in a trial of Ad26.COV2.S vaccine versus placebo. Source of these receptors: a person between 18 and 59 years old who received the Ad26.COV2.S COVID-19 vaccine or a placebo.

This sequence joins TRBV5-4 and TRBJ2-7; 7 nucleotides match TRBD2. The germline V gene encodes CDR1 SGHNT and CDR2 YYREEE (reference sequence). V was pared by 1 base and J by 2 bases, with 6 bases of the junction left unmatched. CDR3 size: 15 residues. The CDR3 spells CASSLTAGPTYEQYF. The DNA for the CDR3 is TGTGCCAGCAGCTTGACAGCGGGGCCCACCTACGAGCAGTACTTC.

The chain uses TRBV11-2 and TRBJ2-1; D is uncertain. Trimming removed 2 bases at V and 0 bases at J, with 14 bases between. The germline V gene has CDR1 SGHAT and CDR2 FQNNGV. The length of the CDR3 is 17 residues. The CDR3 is CASSLYAQVSSYNEQFF. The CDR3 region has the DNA TGTGCCAGCAGCTTATACGCGCAGGTAAGCTCCTACAATGAGCAGTTCTTC.

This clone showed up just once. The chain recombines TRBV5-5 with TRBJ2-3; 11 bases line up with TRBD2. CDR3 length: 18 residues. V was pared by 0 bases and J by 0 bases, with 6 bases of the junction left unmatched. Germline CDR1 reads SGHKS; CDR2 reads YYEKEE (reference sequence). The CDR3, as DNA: TGTGCCAGCAGCTTGGAACTAGCGGGGGACTCTAGCACAGATACGCAGTATTTT. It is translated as CASSLELAGDSSTDTQYF.

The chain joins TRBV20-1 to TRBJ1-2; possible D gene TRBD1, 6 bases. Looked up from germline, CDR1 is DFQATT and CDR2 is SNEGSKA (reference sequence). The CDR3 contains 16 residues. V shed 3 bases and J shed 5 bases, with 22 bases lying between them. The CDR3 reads CSASFPIGEGGYGYTF. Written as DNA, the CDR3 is TGCAGTGCTAGTTTCCCGATCGGCGAGGGGGGATATGGCTACACCTTC.

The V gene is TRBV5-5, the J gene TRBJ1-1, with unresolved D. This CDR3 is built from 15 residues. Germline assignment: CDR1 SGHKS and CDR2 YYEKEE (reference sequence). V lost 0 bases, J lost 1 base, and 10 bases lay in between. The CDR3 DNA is TGTGCCAGCAGCTTGGAACGGCCGGGGAACACTGAAGCTTTCTTT. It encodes CASSLERPGNTEAFF.

The chain's CDR3 is CASSLFLAGAIDTQYF. Here the CDR3 DNA reads TGTGCCAGCAGCTTATTCCTAGCGGGAGCAATAGATACGCAGTATTTT. This chain joins TRBV7-6 and TRBJ2-3, with 10 bases aligning to TRBD2. Germline CDR1 and CDR2: SGHVS and FNYEAQ. The junction had 7 bases not matched to a gene; V was cut back by 2 bases and J by 5 bases. The CDR3 loop spans 16 amino acids.

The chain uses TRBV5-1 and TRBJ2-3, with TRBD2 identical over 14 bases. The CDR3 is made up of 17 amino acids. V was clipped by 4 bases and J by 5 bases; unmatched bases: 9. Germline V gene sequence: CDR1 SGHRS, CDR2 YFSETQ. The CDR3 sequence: CASSIRLAGGPVDTQYF. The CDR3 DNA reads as TGCGCCAGCAGCATCCGACTAGCGGGAGGGCCGGTAGATACGCAGTATTTT. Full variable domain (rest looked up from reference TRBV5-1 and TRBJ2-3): KAGVTQTPRYLIKTRGQQVTLSCSPISGHRSVSWYQQTPGQGLQFLFEYFSETQRNKGNFPGRFSGRQFSNSRSEMNVSTLELGDSALYLCASSIRLAGGPVDTQYFGPGTRLTVL.

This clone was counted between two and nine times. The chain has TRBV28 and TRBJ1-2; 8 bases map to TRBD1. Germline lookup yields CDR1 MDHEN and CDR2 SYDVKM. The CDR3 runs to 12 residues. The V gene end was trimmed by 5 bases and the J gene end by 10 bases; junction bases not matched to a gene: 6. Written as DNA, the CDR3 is TGTGCCAGCAGTCGGGGGACAGGTTCCTACACCTTC. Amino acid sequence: CASSRGTGSYTF.

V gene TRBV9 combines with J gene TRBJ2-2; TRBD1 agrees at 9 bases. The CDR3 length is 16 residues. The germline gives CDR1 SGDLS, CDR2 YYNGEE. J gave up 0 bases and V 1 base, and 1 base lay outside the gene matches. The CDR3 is CASSVWDRANTGELFF. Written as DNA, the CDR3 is TGTGCCAGCAGCGTATGGGACAGGGCGAACACCGGGGAGCTGTTTTTT.

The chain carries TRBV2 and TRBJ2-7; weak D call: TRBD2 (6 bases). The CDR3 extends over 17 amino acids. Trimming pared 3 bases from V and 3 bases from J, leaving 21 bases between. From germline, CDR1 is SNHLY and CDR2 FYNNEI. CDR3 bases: TGTGCCAGCAGTGACTTCTACCCGGGACTCCTCTTCTACGAGCAGTACTTC. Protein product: CASSDFYPGLLFYEQYF. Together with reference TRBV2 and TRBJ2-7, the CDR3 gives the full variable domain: EPEVTQTPSHQVTQMGQEVILRCVPISNHLYFYWYRQILGQKVEFLVSFYNNEISEKSEIFDDQFSVERPDGSNFTLKIRSTKLEDSAMYFCASSDFYPGLLFYEQYFGPGTRLTVT.

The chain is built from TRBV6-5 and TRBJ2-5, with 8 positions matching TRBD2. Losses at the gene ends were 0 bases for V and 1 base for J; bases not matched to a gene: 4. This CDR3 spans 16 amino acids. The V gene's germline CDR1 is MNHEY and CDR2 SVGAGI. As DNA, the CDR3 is TGTGCCAGCAGTTACTCCGGGGGGGGACCCCAAGAGACCCAGTACTTC. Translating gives CASSYSGGGPQETQYF.

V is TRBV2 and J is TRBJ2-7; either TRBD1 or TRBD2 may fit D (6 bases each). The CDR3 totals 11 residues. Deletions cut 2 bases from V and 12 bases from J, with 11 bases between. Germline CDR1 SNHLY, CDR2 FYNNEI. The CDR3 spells CASSERTAGYF. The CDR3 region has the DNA TGTGCCAGCAGTGAACGGACAGCGGGGTACTTC.

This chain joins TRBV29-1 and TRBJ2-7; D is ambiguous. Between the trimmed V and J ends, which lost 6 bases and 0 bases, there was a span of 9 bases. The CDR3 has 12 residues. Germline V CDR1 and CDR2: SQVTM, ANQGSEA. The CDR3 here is CSVTVVSYEQYF. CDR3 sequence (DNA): TGCAGCGTAACAGTAGTCTCCTACGAGCAGTACTTC.

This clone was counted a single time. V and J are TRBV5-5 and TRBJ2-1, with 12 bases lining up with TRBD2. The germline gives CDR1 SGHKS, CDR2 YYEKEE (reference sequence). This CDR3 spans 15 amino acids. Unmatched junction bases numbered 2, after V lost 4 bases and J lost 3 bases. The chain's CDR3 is CASSVTSGSYNEQFF. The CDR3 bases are TGTGCCAGCAGCGTGACTAGCGGGAGCTACAATGAGCAGTTCTTC.

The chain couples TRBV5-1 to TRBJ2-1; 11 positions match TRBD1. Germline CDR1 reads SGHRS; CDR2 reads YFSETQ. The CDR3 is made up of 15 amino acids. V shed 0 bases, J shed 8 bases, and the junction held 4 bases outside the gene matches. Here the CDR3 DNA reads TGCGCCAGCAGCTTGGGCGGACAGGGGGCCTATGAGCAGTTCTTC. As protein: CASSLGGQGAYEQFF.

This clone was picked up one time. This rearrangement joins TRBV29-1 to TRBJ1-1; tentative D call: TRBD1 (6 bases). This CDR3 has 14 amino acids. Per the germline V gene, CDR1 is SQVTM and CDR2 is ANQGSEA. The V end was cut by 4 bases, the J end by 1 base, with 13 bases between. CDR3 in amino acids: CSVAAGVANTEAFF. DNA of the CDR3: TGCAGCGTTGCGGCAGGGGTGGCGAACACTGAAGCTTTCTTT.

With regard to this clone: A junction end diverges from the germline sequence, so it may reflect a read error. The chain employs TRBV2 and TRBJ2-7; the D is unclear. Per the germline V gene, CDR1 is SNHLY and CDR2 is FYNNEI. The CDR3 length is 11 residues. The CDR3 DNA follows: TGTGCCAGCAGTGAAGTCTGGAGATCGGTCTTC. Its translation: CASSEVWRSVF.

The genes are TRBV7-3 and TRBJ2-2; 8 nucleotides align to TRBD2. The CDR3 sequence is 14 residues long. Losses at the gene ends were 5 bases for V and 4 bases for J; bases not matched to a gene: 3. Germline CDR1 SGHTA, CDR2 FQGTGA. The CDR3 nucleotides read TGTGCCAGCAGCCCAGCGGGGGCCACCGGGGAGCTGTTTTTT. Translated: CASSPAGATGELFF.

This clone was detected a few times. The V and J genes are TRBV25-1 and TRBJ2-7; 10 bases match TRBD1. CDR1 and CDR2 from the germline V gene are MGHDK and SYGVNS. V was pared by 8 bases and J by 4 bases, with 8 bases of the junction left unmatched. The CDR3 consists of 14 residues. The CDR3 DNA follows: TGTGCCAGCGGGACCGGGACAGGGGATTACGAGCAGTACTTC. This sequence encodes CASGTGTGDYEQYF.

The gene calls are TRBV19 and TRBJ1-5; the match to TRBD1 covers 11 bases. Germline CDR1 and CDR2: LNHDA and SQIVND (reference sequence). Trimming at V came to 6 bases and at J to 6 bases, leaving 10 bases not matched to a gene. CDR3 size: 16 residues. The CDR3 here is CASSALDRGRIQPQHF. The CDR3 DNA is TGTGCCAGTAGCGCTTTGGACAGGGGGCGGATTCAGCCCCAGCATTTT.

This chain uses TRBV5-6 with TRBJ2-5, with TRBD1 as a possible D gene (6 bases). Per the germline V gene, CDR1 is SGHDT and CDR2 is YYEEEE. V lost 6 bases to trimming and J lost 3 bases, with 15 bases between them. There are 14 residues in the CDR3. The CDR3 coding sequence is TGTGCCAGCAACGATCCGGGACAAAAAGAGACCCAGTACTTC. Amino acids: CASNDPGQKETQYF.

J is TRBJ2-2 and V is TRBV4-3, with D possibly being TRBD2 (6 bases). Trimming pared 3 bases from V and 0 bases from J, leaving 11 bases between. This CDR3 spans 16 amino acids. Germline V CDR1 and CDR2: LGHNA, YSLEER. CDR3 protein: CASSQGGTANTGELFF. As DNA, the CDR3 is TGCGCCAGCAGCCAGGGAGGTACCGCGAACACCGGGGAGCTGTTTTTT.